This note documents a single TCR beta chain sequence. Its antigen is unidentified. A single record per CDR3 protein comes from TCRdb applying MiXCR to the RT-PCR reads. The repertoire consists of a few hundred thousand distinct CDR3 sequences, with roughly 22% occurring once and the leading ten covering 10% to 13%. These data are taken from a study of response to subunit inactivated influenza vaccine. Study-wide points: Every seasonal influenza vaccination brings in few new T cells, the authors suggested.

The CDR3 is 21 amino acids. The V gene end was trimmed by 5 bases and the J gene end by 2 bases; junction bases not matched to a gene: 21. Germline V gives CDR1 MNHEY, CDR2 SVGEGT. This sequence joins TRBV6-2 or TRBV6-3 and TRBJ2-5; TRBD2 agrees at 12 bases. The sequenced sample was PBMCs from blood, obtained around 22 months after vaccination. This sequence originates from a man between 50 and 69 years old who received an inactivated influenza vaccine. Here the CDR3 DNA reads TGTGCCAGCAGTCCCTCGACAGGGGGAGAGGGACTAGCGGGCTTACAAGAGACCCAGTACTTC. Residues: CASSPSTGGEGLAGLQETQYF.